This T cell receptor beta chain was obtained from a study of T cell responses to AZD1222 COVID-19 vaccine. Across the study: Analyses pooled second doses at about 4 or about 12 weeks. General study findings and limits: Spike was spanned by vaccine-associated CD4 TCRs, which were dominant at 160-218 and 743-854. Just a handful of AZD1222 recipients were seropositive at baseline. Repertoires were obtained only post-peak T cell response.

A word on this clone: The antigen is undetermined.

The protocol was immunoSEQ multiplex PCR, while the TCRdb copy is restricted to in-frame clones and leaves out a portion. This sample has some 91,000 clones, with approximately 90% found just once. Looked up from germline, CDR1 is SGDLS and CDR2 is YYNGEE. The CDR3 is 13 amino acids. V lost 7 bases and J lost 5, with 15 bases in between. V is TRBV9 and J is TRBJ2-5; D may match TRBD1 or TRBD2 (5 bases each). Sequenced material: peripheral blood, taken on day 0 of AZD1222 vaccination. This clonotype was obtained from an adult in good health. CDR3 sequence: CASGPGTTETQYF. CDR3 DNA sequence: TGTGCCAGCGGTCCAGGGACGACGGAGACCCAGTACTTC.